This T cell receptor (beta chain) originates from a study of PD-1 blockade in classical Hodgkin lymphoma. Turning to the study itself: Patients in the cohort were put on intravenous nivolumab, 3 mg/kg every 2 weeks.

Study-level findings and limits: Significantly greater TCR diversity emerged by C4D1 in CD4+ cells but not CD8+ cells.

Every patient was affected by relapse after autologous stem cell transplantation, while exposure to brentuximab vedotin was not uniform. Concerning this clone: Its antigen is as yet unknown.

Libraries were prepared by immunoSEQ multiplex PCR; TCRdb keeps only in-frame clonotypes and omits some of them. The table shows 90,000 to 100,000 clones, with about 91% occurring only once. This clonotype was sampled from a human donor with classical Hodgkin lymphoma. This specimen consisted of peripheral blood mononuclear cells (PBMCs), obtained before the second cycle of nivolumab.

The CDR3 sequence: CASSLAHGQAAGYTF. In DNA, the CDR3 is TGTGCCAGCAGCTTAGCCCACGGACAGGCTGCTGGCTACACCTTC. The genes are TRBV7-9 and TRBJ1-2; 7 bases agree with TRBD1. Germline trimming cut 0 bases from V and 7 bases from J; bases unmatched to any gene: 8. Germline-derived CDR1 and CDR2 are SEHNR and FQNEAQ (reference sequence). The CDR3 length is 15 residues.